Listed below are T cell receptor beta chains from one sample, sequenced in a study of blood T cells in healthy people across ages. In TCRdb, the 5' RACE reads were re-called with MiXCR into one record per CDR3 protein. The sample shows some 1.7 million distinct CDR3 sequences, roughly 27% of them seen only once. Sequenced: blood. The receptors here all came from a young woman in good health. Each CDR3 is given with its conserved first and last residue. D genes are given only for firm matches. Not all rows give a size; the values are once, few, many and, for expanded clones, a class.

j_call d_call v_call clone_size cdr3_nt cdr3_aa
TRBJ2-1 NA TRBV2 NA TGTGCCAGCAGTGAGCGTGATGGAAACAATGAGCAGTTCTTC CASSERDGNNEQFF
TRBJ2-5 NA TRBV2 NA TGTGCCAGCAGTTTCGAGAAAGGAGAGACCCAGTACTTC CASSFEKGETQYF
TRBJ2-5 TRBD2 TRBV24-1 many TGTGCCACCAGTGATTACCAAGCGGGGGGGCCAGAGACCCAGTACTTC CATSDYQAGGPETQYF
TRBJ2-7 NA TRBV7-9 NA TGTGCCAGCAGCTCGATAGCTGGCGAGCAGTACTTC CASSSIAGEQYF
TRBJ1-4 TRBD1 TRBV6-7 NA TGTGCCAGCAGTTACCACACCGGGACAGGGTCAACTAATGAAAAACTGTTTTTT CASSYHTGTGSTNEKLFF
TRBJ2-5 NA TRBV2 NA TGTGCCAGCATCAGCGACCAAGCGGTTGTGGAGACCCAGTACTTC CASISDQAVVETQYF
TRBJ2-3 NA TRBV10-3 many TGTGCCATCGGAACAGATACGCAGTATTTT CAIGTDTQYF
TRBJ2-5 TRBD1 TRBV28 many TGTGCCAGCAGGGGGGGACAGGCTTCACAAGAGACCCAGTACTTC CASRGGQASQETQYF
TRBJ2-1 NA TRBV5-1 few TGCGCCAGCTTGATAACCCCGGGGGCTGGCAATGAGCAGTTCTTC CASLITPGAGNEQFF
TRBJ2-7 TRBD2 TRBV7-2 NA TGTGCCAGCAGCTTAGACCCCGCAGCGGGAGGGAGAAACGAGCAGTACTTC CASSLDPAAGGRNEQYF
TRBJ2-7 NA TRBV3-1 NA TGTGCCGGCAGCCAAGATCGACAGGTTTACGAGCAGTACTTC CAGSQDRQVYEQYF
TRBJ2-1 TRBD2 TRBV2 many TGTGCCAGCAGTGTCCTAGCGGGGGGACCCAATGAGCAGTTCTTC CASSVLAGGPNEQFF
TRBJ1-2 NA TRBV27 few TGTGCCAGCAGTACTCGGGCAGGGAACTATGGCTACACCTTC CASSTRAGNYGYTF
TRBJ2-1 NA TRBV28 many TGTGCCAGCAGTACGGACACCCGAGGGCAGTTCTTC CASSTDTRGQFF
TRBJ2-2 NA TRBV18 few TGTGCCAGCTCACCCGGGACCGCCAATGTCGAGCTGTTTTTT CASSPGTANVELFF
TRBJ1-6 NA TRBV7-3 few TGTGCCAGCAGCGAGGGGCATAATTCACCCCTCCACTTT CASSEGHNSPLHF
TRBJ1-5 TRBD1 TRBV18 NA TGCGCCAGCTCATCGGGACAGGATAGCAATCAGCCCCAGCATTTT CASSSGQDSNQPQHF
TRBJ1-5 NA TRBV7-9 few TGTGCCAGCAGCTCTTCGACAGTAAGCAATCAGCCCCAGCATTTT CASSSSTVSNQPQHF
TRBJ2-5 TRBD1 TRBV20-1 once TGCAGTGCAGGGACAGGGTTCAACCAAGAGACCCAGTACTTC CSAGTGFNQETQYF
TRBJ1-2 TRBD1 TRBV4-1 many TGCGCCAGCAGCCAAGCCTCGACAGGGCTAGATGGCTACACCTTC CASSQASTGLDGYTF
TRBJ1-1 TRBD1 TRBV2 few TGTGCCAGCAGGGACAGGACGACTAACACTGAAGCTTTCTTT CASRDRTTNTEAFF
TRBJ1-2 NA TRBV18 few TGTGCCAGCTCAGGGACCGGCGGCCGGTATGGCTACACCTTC CASSGTGGRYGYTF
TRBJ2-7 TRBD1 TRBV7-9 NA TGTGCCGGCGGCGACCGGGACAGGCTAAACGAGCAGTACTTC CAGGDRDRLNEQYF
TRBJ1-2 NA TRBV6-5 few TGTGCCAGCAGCCGGCCCGGGCCCAATGGCTACACCTTC CASSRPGPNGYTF
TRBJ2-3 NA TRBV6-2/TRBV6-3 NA TGTGCCAGCAGTTTCGGAAGGGGGGGGTCCACAGATACGCAGTATTTT CASSFGRGGSTDTQYF
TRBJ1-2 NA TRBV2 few TGTGCCAGCAGTATCGACAGGCTCTATGGCTACACCTTC CASSIDRLYGYTF
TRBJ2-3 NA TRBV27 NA TGTGCCAGCGCTCACCCCAGGCGCCTGGATACGCAGTATTTT CASAHPRRLDTQYF
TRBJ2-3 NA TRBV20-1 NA TGCAGTGCCCCTAGGGGGGGGAGCACAGATACGCAGTATTTT CSAPRGGSTDTQYF
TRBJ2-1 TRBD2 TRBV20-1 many TGCAGTGCTAGAGCTAGCGGGCTTAACAATGAGCAGTTCTTC CSARASGLNNEQFF
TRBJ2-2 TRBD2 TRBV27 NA TGTGCCAGCAGCTTAGCCTTCGCGGGAGGACGAACCGGGGAGTTGTTTTTT CASSLAFAGGRTGELFF
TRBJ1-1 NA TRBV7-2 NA TGTGCCAGCAGCTTAAGTCGCAGATCTGAAGCTTTCTTT CASSLSRRSEAFF
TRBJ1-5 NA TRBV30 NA TGTGCCTGGGGGGGGATGAGCAATCAGCCCCAGCATTTT CAWGGMSNQPQHF
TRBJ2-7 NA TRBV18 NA TGTGCCAGCTCACACCCGGCGAACGAGCAGTACTTC CASSHPANEQYF
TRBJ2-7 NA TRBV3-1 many TGTGCCAGCAGCCGGACAAAATCCGAGCAGTACTTC CASSRTKSEQYF
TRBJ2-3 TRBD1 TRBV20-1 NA TGCAGTGCTAGAGAGGGACAGGGCACAGATACGCAGTATTTT CSAREGQGTDTQYF
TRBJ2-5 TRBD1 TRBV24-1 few TGTGCCACCAGTGCAGGGGGTAGGCAAGAGACCCAGTACTTC CATSAGGRQETQYF
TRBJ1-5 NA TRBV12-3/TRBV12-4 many TGTGCCAGCAGTTTGAGACGCGGGGGGGTGGCCCAGCATTTT CASSLRRGGVAQHF
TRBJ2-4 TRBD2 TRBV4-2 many TGTGCCAGCAGCCTAATACTAGCGGGGGGCGCCGTATACCCATTAGCCAGCAACATTCAGTACTTC CASSLILAGGAVYPLASNIQYF
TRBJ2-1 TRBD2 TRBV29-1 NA TGCAGCGGGGAGCGGGAGTGGAATGAGCAGTTCTTC CSGEREWNEQFF
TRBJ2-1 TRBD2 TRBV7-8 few TGTGCCAGCACCACAGGGCTCGTAGCTAGCGGGAGAAACAATGAGCAGTTCTTC CASTTGLVASGRNNEQFF
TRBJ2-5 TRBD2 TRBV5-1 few TGCGCCAGCAGCTTGTTAACTAGCGGGAGGGGGGAGACCCAGTACTTC CASSLLTSGRGETQYF